What follows is one T cell receptor (beta chain) and its context. Libraries were prepared by immunoSEQ multiplex PCR; TCRdb keeps only in-frame clonotypes and omits some of them. The table has about 30,000 clones, approximately 85% seen once. This sample is drawn from a study of OX40 agonist ivuxolimab in advanced cancers. Patients had blood sampled at baseline and again on cycle 4 day 1 and cycle 7 day 1. The sequenced sample was CD4+ or CD8+ T cells sorted from blood, obtained in a trial of the OX40 agonist ivuxolimab. This clonotype originated in an adult with an advanced solid tumor such as melanoma, head and neck, liver or kidney cancer.

The CDR3 region is CAGSQGGSYEQYF. For the CDR3, the DNA is TGTGCCGGGTCACAGGGTGGCTCCTACGAGCAGTACTTC. V is TRBV30 and J is TRBJ2-7, with a possible D match to TRBD1 (6 bases). Germline loops: CDR1 GTSNPN, CDR2 SVGIG (reference sequence). The CDR3 sequence is 13 residues long. V shed 8 bases and J shed 0 bases, with 14 bases lying between them.